These T cell receptor beta chains were read from a single sample in a study of shared clonotypes between healthy human individuals. Repertoires were generated with immunoSEQ multiplex PCR, while TCRdb's copy carries only in-frame clones and drops some. This sample has around 2,000,000 clones; about 95% occur once, and the top ten carry 0.9% to 1.3%. The sample consisted of naive CD8+ T cells sorted from blood. The receptors stem from a man aged 18 to 30 in good health. The CDR3 runs from the conserved cysteine through the conserved F or W. A D gene is named only where the DNA matches it firmly. The size of a clone is reported for some rows only, either as once, few or many, or as a class for expanded clones.

CASSAGSASGTYEQYF TGTGCCAGCAGCGCGGGGTCGGCTAGCGGAACCTACGAGCAGTACTTC TRBV9 NA TRBJ2-7 TRBD2
CATSRWGSLDPTAGGESYEQYF TGTGCCACCAGCAGATGGGGGTCGCTCGACCCTACAGCGGGAGGGGAGTCGTACGAGCAGTACTTC TRBV15 NA TRBJ2-7 TRBD2
CSVGRSSYEQYF TGCAGCGTCGGGCGAAGCTCCTACGAGCAGTACTTC TRBV29-1 NA TRBJ2-7 NA
CAILHRGIETDTQYF TGTGCCATCTTACACAGGGGAATTGAGACAGATACGCAGTATTTT TRBV10-3 once TRBJ2-3 TRBD1
CASSLLGCGQSYGYTF TGTGCCAGCAGCTTATTAGGGTGTGGGCAGTCCTATGGCTACACCTTC TRBV11-3 NA TRBJ1-2 NA
CASQPQTANTEAFF TGTGCCTCCCAACCCCAGACGGCGAACACTGAAGCTTTCTTT TRBV2 few TRBJ1-1 NA
CASSQWSNQPQHF TGTGCCAGCAGCCAGTGGAGCAATCAGCCCCAGCATTTT TRBV27 NA TRBJ1-5 NA
CASSYSDVGYEQYF TGTGCCAGCAGTTACTCGGACGTAGGCTACGAGCAGTACTTC TRBV6-6 NA TRBJ2-7 NA
CASGLEPGGPNQPQHF TGTGCTAGTGGTTTGGAACCAGGAGGCCCCAATCAGCCCCAGCATTTT TRBV12-5 NA TRBJ1-5 NA
CATSSDRGISGNTIYF TGTGCCACCAGCAGTGACAGGGGAATCTCTGGAAACACCATATATTTT TRBV15 NA TRBJ1-3 TRBD1
CSVLRLVNTEAFF TGCAGCGTACTTCGCCTGGTGAACACTGAAGCTTTCTTT TRBV29-1 NA TRBJ1-1 NA